This entry lists 24 T cell receptor beta chains sequenced from one sample in a study of early T cells in non-severe SARS-CoV-2 infection. TCRdb recomputed calls from the 5' RACE reads with MiXCR, one row per CDR3 protein. The sample gives fewer than 40,000 distinct CDR3 sequences, about 3.9% of which show up once; more than 5% is in the top ten. The sequenced sample consisted of whole blood. These receptors all come from an adult who was a healthcare worker with PCR-confirmed SARS-CoV-2 infection or an uninfected control (not recorded which).

V and J are TRBV29-1 and TRBJ1-2, with D perhaps TRBD1 (6 bases). This CDR3 is built from 11 residues. The V end lost 6 bases, the J end lost 2 bases, and 7 bases lay between the germline ends. Germline V gene sequence: CDR1 SQVTM, CDR2 ANQGSEA. CDR3 protein: CSVRGNYGYTF. The DNA of the CDR3 is TGCAGCGTGAGGGGGAACTATGGCTACACCTTC.

The sample holds many counts of this clonotype. The chain joins TRBV20-1 to TRBJ1-5; no clear D. Germline V lookup: CDR1 DFQATT, CDR2 SNEGSKA (reference sequence). V was cut by 5 bases and J by 5 bases, with 16 bases left in between. This CDR3 spans 14 amino acids. For the CDR3, the DNA is TGCAGTGCTGTCTCACCGGGCGGAGATCAGCCCCAGCATTTT. This sequence encodes CSAVSPGGDQPQHF.

This clonotype was counted many times. This chain connects TRBV7-2 to TRBJ1-4; a possible D gene is TRBD1 (5 bases). Trimming took off 1 base at V and 0 bases at J, with 9 bases between the two ends. The CDR3 is 16 amino acids. The germline gives CDR1 SGHTA, CDR2 FQGNSA. The CDR3 is CASSLGRGPTNEKLFF. CDR3 coding DNA: TGTGCCAGCAGCTTAGGACGGGGACCAACTAATGAAAAACTGTTTTTT.

In its sample, this clonotype was seen many times. This chain uses TRBV7-9 with TRBJ2-6; D call uncertain. The CDR3 is 15 amino acids. Germline V gives CDR1 SEHNR, CDR2 FQNEAQ (reference sequence). Trimming left V 2 bases short and J 2 bases short, with 7 bases between. In DNA, the CDR3 is TGTGCCAGCAGCTTAACTGGGGCTGGGGCCAACGTCCTGACTTTC. Encoded protein: CASSLTGAGANVLTF.

This clonotype showed up many times. The rearrangement joins TRBV7-6 to TRBJ1-3; TRBD1 is a possible D gene (5 bases). This CDR3 contains 15 residues. Germline V gives CDR1 SGHVS, CDR2 FNYEAQ. V shed 5 bases and J shed 6 bases, with 17 bases lying between them. The DNA of the CDR3 is TGTGCCAGCAGCCTGGGGGACCGTCTGGAAAACACCATATATTTT. Amino acid sequence: CASSLGDRLENTIYF.

This clonotype was detected many times. This chain's CDR3 is CAISESAGQGNTGELFF. The CDR3 nucleotides are TGTGCCATCAGTGAGTCCGCGGGACAGGGCAACACCGGGGAGCTGTTTTTT. The chain carries TRBV10-3 and TRBJ2-2, with TRBD1 matching 9 bases. Germline V gene data show CDR1 as ENHRY and CDR2 as SYGVKD. V lost 0 bases to trimming and J lost 2 bases; unmatched junction nucleotides: 4. This CDR3 has 17 residues.

This clonotype was recorded at least ten times. CDR3 residues: CASSPGRLTEAFF. In DNA, the CDR3 is TGTGCCAGCAGTCCGGGGCGGCTCACTGAAGCTTTCTTT. The V and J genes are TRBV12-3 or TRBV12-4 and TRBJ1-1; D is perhaps TRBD1 (5 bases). V gave up 5 bases and J gave up 4 bases, with 11 bases separating them. CDR3 length: 13 residues.

This clonotype has ten or more counts. The chain carries TRBV19 and TRBJ2-7; 11 bases match TRBD2. With V trimmed by 0 bases and J by 2 bases, 15 bases remained unmatched. Germline V gene data show CDR1 as LNHDA and CDR2 as SQIVND (reference sequence). The CDR3 spans 20 residues. In nucleotides, the CDR3 is TGTGCCAGTAGTATAGATCTATTGCTAGCGGGAGGAACGGGGGCCTACGAGCAGTACTTC. Translation gives CASSIDLLLAGGTGAYEQYF.

This clonotype was seen many times. The gene calls are TRBV13 and TRBJ2-3; 8 bases align to TRBD2. The CDR3 consists of 13 residues. Germline V gene sequence: CDR1 PRHDT, CDR2 FYEKMQ (reference sequence). Germline trimming cut 5 bases from V and 6 bases from J; bases unmatched to any gene: 4. This CDR3 is CASSRSGSDTQYF. DNA for the CDR3: TGTGCCAGCAGCCGAAGCGGGAGTGATACGCAGTATTTT.

In its sample, this clonotype was seen many times. The chain joins TRBV28 to TRBJ2-5; 12 bases are a match to TRBD2. The CDR3 sequence is 17 residues long. Looked up from germline, CDR1 is MDHEN and CDR2 is SYDVKM. J lost 2 bases, V lost 3 bases, and 7 bases had no gene match. This chain's CDR3 is CASSLVLAGGTQETQYF. The CDR3 coding sequence is TGTGCCAGCAGTTTGGTACTAGCGGGGGGTACTCAAGAGACCCAGTACTTC.

This clonotype was found many times. The chain combines TRBV6-2 or TRBV6-3 with TRBJ2-1; D is ambiguous. This CDR3 comprises 14 residues. V was shortened by 0 bases and J by 10 bases, with 13 bases between the two germline ends. Germline CDR1 reads MNHEY; CDR2 reads SVGEGT. The CDR3 DNA reads as TGTGCCAGCAGTTACTCGAACGGCGAGGAAGAGCAGTTCTTC. This sequence encodes CASSYSNGEEEQFF.

This clonotype was found many times. The genes are TRBV7-9 and TRBJ1-1; D is unclear. The V and J ends lost 0 bases and 6 bases respectively, with 2 bases between them. Germline assignment: CDR1 SEHNR and CDR2 FQNEAQ (reference sequence). The CDR3 consists of 11 residues. In DNA, the CDR3 is TGTGCCAGCAGCTTAGCAGCTGAAGCTTTCTTT. Encoded protein: CASSLAAEAFF.

This clonotype was seen many times. The chain uses TRBV7-2 and TRBJ2-5; D perhaps matches TRBD1 (6 bases). Germline CDR1 SGHTA, CDR2 FQGNSA. The CDR3 covers 13 residues. V lost 3 bases and J 10 bases, leaving 15 bases between the germline ends. The CDR3 here is CASSLWDTRDQYF. CDR3 DNA sequence: TGTGCCAGCAGCTTGTGGGACACCAGAGACCAGTACTTC.

This clonotype was seen many times. The gene calls are TRBV7-3 and TRBJ2-2; D might be TRBD1 (5 bases). The CDR3 runs 13 residues. Germline-derived CDR1 and CDR2 are SGHTA and FQGTGA. The ends were cut back, 5 bases at V and 4 bases at J, with 8 bases in the middle. For the CDR3, the DNA is TGTGCCAGCAGCCTTGGGGCCACCGGGGAGCTGTTTTTT. It codes for CASSLGATGELFF.

This clonotype was found many times. The V and J genes are TRBV18 and TRBJ2-6; no reliable D call. This CDR3 contains 15 residues. Trimming took 3 bases from V and 4 from J, leaving 10 bases between them. The V gene's germline CDR1 is KGHSH and CDR2 LQKENI. The CDR3, as DNA: TGTGCCAGCTCACCGGGCGAAGCCGGGGCCAACGTCCTGACTTTC. Its translation: CASSPGEAGANVLTF.

This clonotype was counted many times. The chain recombines TRBV18 with TRBJ1-5; D is uncertain. CDR1 and CDR2 from the germline V gene are KGHSH and LQKENI. The V and J ends lost 2 bases and 2 bases respectively, with 4 bases between them. The CDR3 is 13 residues long. The CDR3 spells CASSPGGNQPQHF. The CDR3 DNA reads as TGTGCCAGCTCACCAGGGGGCAATCAGCCCCAGCATTTT.

This clonotype was detected ten times or more. J is TRBJ1-2 and V is TRBV13, with D perhaps matching TRBD1 (6 bases). This CDR3 comprises 14 residues. Germline-derived CDR1 and CDR2 are PRHDT and FYEKMQ (reference sequence). Trimming removed 2 bases at V and 7 bases at J, with 14 bases between. CDR3 sequence: CASSLTGIVSGYTF. CDR3 bases: TGTGCCAGCAGCTTAACAGGGATTGTTTCTGGCTACACCTTC.

This clonotype was observed at least ten times. The chain uses TRBV11-3 and TRBJ2-1; 9 nucleotides match TRBD2. This CDR3 has 15 amino acids. V gave up 5 bases and J gave up 9 bases; unmatched junction bases: 11. Germline lookup yields CDR1 SGHNT and CDR2 YENEEA. DNA of the CDR3: TGTGCCAGCAGCCCACCGGGACTAGCCTATTCTGAGCAGTTCTTC. This encodes CASSPPGLAYSEQFF.

There are many counts of this clonotype. CDR3 region: CASSSKEGFNQPQHF. The CDR3 nucleotides read TGTGCCAGCAGCTCCAAAGAGGGATTCAATCAGCCCCAGCATTTT. The chain combines TRBV7-9 with TRBJ1-5; D remains ambiguous. The CDR3 extends over 15 amino acids. V was shortened by 4 bases and J by 3 bases, with 13 bases between the two germline ends. Per germline, CDR1 SEHNR and CDR2 FQNEAQ (reference sequence).

This clonotype was observed many times. CDR3 bases: TGTGCCAGCAGTGAAGCGCTAAATCAGCCCCAGCATTTT. Its translation: CASSEALNQPQHF. This rearrangement joins TRBV6-1 to TRBJ1-5; D remains ambiguous. Germline V gives CDR1 MNHNS, CDR2 SASEGT. V shed 0 bases and J shed 4 bases, with 4 bases lying between them. CDR3 size: 13 residues.

Many counts were recorded for this clonotype. V usage is TRBV7-6 and J usage is TRBJ1-1; D is ambiguous. Germline loops: CDR1 SGHVS, CDR2 FNYEAQ. V was trimmed by 5 bases and J by 1 base, leaving 8 bases between them. The CDR3 length is 13 residues. The CDR3 loop reads CASSRTANTEAFF. The CDR3 DNA reads TGTGCCAGCAGCCGCACAGCGAACACTGAAGCTTTCTTT.

This clonotype was observed a handful of times. This chain connects TRBV4-3 to TRBJ2-3, with TRBD2 identical over 8 bases. Per the germline V gene, CDR1 is LGHNA and CDR2 is YSLEER. The V gene end was trimmed by 2 bases and the J gene end by 6 bases; junction bases not matched to a gene: 19. The CDR3 is 19 residues long. CDR3 protein: CASSQTGGASGPKKDTQYF. For the CDR3, the DNA is TGCGCCAGCAGCCAAACCGGGGGGGCCTCTGGTCCCAAAAAGGATACGCAGTATTTT.

This clonotype showed up many times. The chain links TRBV7-9 to TRBJ2-7; D unresolved. This CDR3 is 13 amino acids long. The germline gives CDR1 SEHNR, CDR2 FQNEAQ (reference sequence). V was cut by 1 base and J by 2 bases, with 6 bases left in between. The CDR3: CASSLGTTYEQYF. CDR3 nucleotide sequence: TGTGCCAGCAGCTTAGGCACCACCTACGAGCAGTACTTC.

This clonotype was seen many times. The chain recombines TRBV19 with TRBJ2-3; 8 positions match TRBD2. This CDR3 has 17 amino acids. Germline loops: CDR1 LNHDA, CDR2 SQIVND (reference sequence). V was clipped by 6 bases and J by 2 bases; unmatched bases: 13. The CDR3 DNA sequence: TGTGCCAGTAGGCAACTGAGCGGGGGATCTAACACAGATACGCAGTATTTT. Protein sequence: CASRQLSGGSNTDTQYF.